Below are 20 T cell receptor beta chains sequenced from a single sample in a study of CD4 T cells in relation to SARS-CoV-2 and coronaviruses. TCRdb's copy holds only in-frame clones and misses some; the assay was immunoSEQ multiplex PCR. The sample carries 14,000 or so clones, around 78% recorded once. CD4+ T cells from unexposed donors were obtained before the COVID-19 pandemic (2011-2018). After around nine days of culture, CD4+ T cells were isolated. Their target antigens are unknown. The sample consisted of CD4+ T cells from PBMCs, cultured in vitro. These receptors were collected from a human donor in good health.

This clone has just a few counts. This rearrangement joins TRBV24-1 to TRBJ2-6, with D perhaps TRBD1 (6 bases). The ends were cut back, 4 bases at V and 2 bases at J, with 8 bases in the middle. The germline V gene encodes CDR1 KGHDR and CDR2 SFDVKD. CDR3 length: 15 amino acids. Here the CDR3 reads CATSESGAGANVLTF. CDR3 nucleotide sequence: TGTGCCACCAGTGAATCAGGGGCTGGGGCCAACGTCCTGACTTTC.

V and J are TRBV2 and TRBJ2-7, with unresolved D. Germline assignment: CDR1 SNHLY and CDR2 FYNNEI. The germline V and J ends were trimmed by 6 bases and 2 bases, with 8 bases remaining between them. The CDR3 runs 12 residues. The CDR3 DNA reads TGTGCCAGCAGGCACGAGACCTACGAGCAGTACTTC. This translates into CASRHETYEQYF.

The count of this clone is one. The V and J genes are TRBV6-5 and TRBJ1-2, with D unclear. This CDR3 has 13 residues. Looked up from germline, CDR1 is MNHEY and CDR2 is SVGAGI. V shed 6 bases and J shed 2 bases, with 10 bases lying between them. In DNA form, the CDR3 reads TGTGCCAGCAGCTTAGAAGTAAACTATGGCTACACCTTC. It is translated as CASSLEVNYGYTF.

This clone came up once. The V and J genes are TRBV10-3 and TRBJ2-7; 8 bases are shared with TRBD1. CDR1 ENHRY and CDR2 SYGVKD come from the germline V gene. CDR3 length: 14 amino acids. V lost 7 bases to trimming and J lost 0 bases; unmatched junction nucleotides: 5. Here the CDR3 DNA reads TGTGCCATCAATGACGGACAGGGCTCCTACGAGCAGTACTTC. Translated: CAINDGQGSYEQYF.

This chain uses TRBV5-1 with TRBJ2-7; no firm D call. V was pared by 7 bases and J by 2 bases, with 10 bases between. CDR3 length equals 12 residues. The germline CDR1 and CDR2 sequences are SGHRS and YFSETQ. CDR3 in DNA: TGCGCCAGCGAGAGACTCACCTACGAGCAGTACTTC. Protein sequence: CASERLTYEQYF.

The chain employs TRBV6-2 or TRBV6-3 and TRBJ1-2, with 8 bases matching TRBD1. The trim removed 6 bases at V and 8 bases at J, leaving 14 bases unmatched. This CDR3 is built from 15 residues. Looked up from germline, CDR1 is MNHEY and CDR2 is SVGEGT. The CDR3 here is CASSPTPDRAVGYTF. In DNA, the CDR3 is TGTGCCAGCAGCCCGACCCCGGACAGGGCCGTAGGCTACACCTTC.

The chain has TRBV11-3 and TRBJ2-5; D ambiguous. The CDR3 runs to 12 residues. Germline V gene data show CDR1 as SGHNT and CDR2 as YENEEA. V was shortened by 2 bases and J by 0 bases, with 1 base between the two germline ends. CDR3 bases: TGTGCCAGCAGCTTAAACCAAGAGACCCAGTACTTC. The encoded protein is CASSLNQETQYF.

The chain uses TRBV3-1 (or the pseudogene TRBV3-2) and TRBJ2-7; D possibly corresponds to TRBD1 (6 bases). V lost 6 bases, J lost 4 bases, and 16 bases lay in between. Germline CDR1 reads LGHDT; CDR2 reads YNNKEL (reference sequence). The CDR3 has 14 amino acids. The CDR3 sequence is CASSDQGHGYEQYF. The CDR3, as DNA: TGTGCCAGCAGTGACCAGGGACATGGGTACGAGCAGTACTTC.

The rearrangement uses TRBV7-9 and TRBJ1-4; TRBD1 matches at 9 bases. J gave up 5 bases and V 5 bases, and 3 bases lay outside the gene matches. CDR3 length equals 14 residues. Germline lookup yields CDR1 SEHNR and CDR2 FQNEAQ (reference sequence). The CDR3 nucleotides read TGTGCCAGCAGCGGACAGGGGAACAATGAAAAACTGTTTTTT. It encodes CASSGQGNNEKLFF.

The J gene is TRBJ1-5, the V gene TRBV3-1 (or the pseudogene TRBV3-2), with D hard to call. Germline CDR1 reads LGHDT; CDR2 reads YNNKEL (reference sequence). The CDR3 contains 12 residues. V gave up 2 bases and J gave up 7 bases, with 6 bases separating them. CDR3 sequence: CASSQNDQPQHF. The CDR3 coding sequence is TGTGCCAGCAGCCAAAATGACCAGCCCCAGCATTTT.

This clone was seen a handful of times. The chain couples TRBV19 to TRBJ1-2; 11 bases are shared with TRBD1. The CDR3 has 16 residues. The germline V gene encodes CDR1 LNHDA and CDR2 SQIVND (reference sequence). Trimming removed 7 bases from V and 0 bases from J; junction bases left unmatched: 7. The CDR3 DNA sequence: TGTGCCAGTAAACGGACAGGGGGCATTACTAACTATGGCTACACCTTC. It yields the protein CASKRTGGITNYGYTF.

This chain uses TRBV21-1 with TRBJ2-2; TRBD2 is the table's D call and was not checked against the DNA. TRBV21-1 is tagged as a pseudogene. The length of the CDR3 is 17 residues. CDR3 region: CASTGRGLAGDTGELFF. As DNA, the CDR3 is TGTGCCAGCACAGGGCGAGGGCTAGCGGGAGACACCGGGGAGCTGTTTTTT.

This clone was counted a single time. The chain joins TRBV10-3 to TRBJ2-5; 10 nucleotides match TRBD1. Unmatched junction bases numbered 9, after V lost 6 bases and J lost 2 bases. CDR1 and CDR2 from the germline V gene are ENHRY and SYGVKD. The CDR3 length is 16 residues. CDR3 DNA sequence: TGTGCCATCAGGGACCGGGACAGGGGAACGCAAGAGACCCAGTACTTC. Protein sequence: CAIRDRDRGTQETQYF.

In its sample, this clone was seen a few times. V is TRBV7-9 and J is TRBJ2-1; 16 nucleotides agree with TRBD2. V was pared by 8 bases and J by 9 bases, with 4 bases of the junction left unmatched. The CDR3 is made up of 14 amino acids. Germline assignment: CDR1 SEHNR and CDR2 FQNEAQ (reference sequence). CDR3 nucleotides: TGTGCCAGCGGCGGGACTAGCGGGAGGGTTGAGCAGTTCTTC. This encodes CASGGTSGRVEQFF.

This chain uses TRBV19 with TRBJ2-7, with 8 positions matching TRBD2. This CDR3 is 16 amino acids long. Germline V CDR1 and CDR2: LNHDA, SQIVND (reference sequence). V gave up 3 bases and J gave up 2 bases; unmatched junction bases: 9. The CDR3 here is CASSIGASGRTYEQYF. DNA for the CDR3: TGTGCCAGTAGTATCGGGGCTAGCGGGCGAACCTACGAGCAGTACTTC.

This chain uses TRBV5-6 with TRBJ1-4, with TRBD1 identical over 9 bases. CDR3 length equals 14 residues. The V segment lost 2 bases and the J segment 7 bases; nucleotides outside the gene matches: 3. Germline loops: CDR1 SGHDT, CDR2 YYEEEE. The CDR3 reads CASSFGQGSEKLFF. In nucleotides, the CDR3 is TGTGCCAGCAGCTTCGGACAGGGGAGTGAAAAACTGTTTTTT.

The rearrangement joins TRBV4-1 to TRBJ2-3; 11 nucleotides agree with TRBD1. The J segment lost 6 bases and the V segment lost 4 bases, leaving 12 bases of the junction unmatched. Germline V gives CDR1 MGHRA, CDR2 YSYEKL. The CDR3 loop spans 17 amino acids. CDR3 DNA sequence: TGCGCCAGCAGCCGGATAGGACAGGGGGCTCCATCGGATACGCAGTATTTT. Translated: CASSRIGQGAPSDTQYF.

The genes are TRBV10-2 and TRBJ1-6, with 7 bases lining up with TRBD1. Per germline, CDR1 WSHSY and CDR2 SAAADI. V lost 6 bases, J lost 12 bases, and 11 bases stayed unmatched. The CDR3 is 14 amino acids. This CDR3 reads CASRGDSPGLPLHF. DNA of the CDR3: TGCGCCAGCAGGGGGGACAGCCCCGGCTTACCCCTCCACTTT.

This clone showed up just once. V and J are TRBV5-5 and TRBJ1-2, with D hard to call. Germline lookup yields CDR1 SGHKS and CDR2 YYEKEE (reference sequence). V shed 4 bases and J shed 0 bases, with 13 bases lying between them. The CDR3 has 15 amino acids. As DNA, the CDR3 is TGTGCCAGCAGCCCGGACCGGGTTTCTAACTATGGCTACACCTTC. This encodes CASSPDRVSNYGYTF.

The J gene is TRBJ2-3, the V gene TRBV6-4; 12 nucleotides align to TRBD2. Per the germline V gene, CDR1 is MRHNA and CDR2 is SNTAGT. The trim removed 4 bases at V and 4 bases at J, leaving 0 bases unmatched. This CDR3 spans 14 amino acids. The CDR3: CASSGLAGADTQYF. CDR3 nucleotides: TGTGCCAGCAGTGGACTAGCGGGAGCAGATACGCAGTATTTT.